This is a list of T cell receptor beta chains from one sample in a study of PD-L1 blockade in urothelial cancer. The protocol was immunoSEQ multiplex PCR, while the TCRdb copy is restricted to in-frame clones and leaves out a portion. The sample has more than 30,000 clones; 70% to 85% are singletons. Sequences were derived from PBMCs, sampled around atezolizumab (anti-PD-L1) treatment. Every receptor here comes from a man aged 55 to 70 with urothelial cancer. CDR3s include the opening cysteine and the closing phenylalanine or tryptophan. Each record gives: V gene, D gene, J gene, clone size, CDR3 protein, CDR3 DNA. The D gene is left open where the match is weak. Clone size is not always given. Where it is, it says once, few, many or a class for expanded clones.

v_gene: TRBV11-2
d_gene: -
j_gene: TRBJ1-2
abundance: -
CDR3aa: CASSLGHRAYGYTF
CDR3nt: TGTGCCAGCAGCTTAGGGCACAGGGCCTATGGCTACACCTTC

v_gene: TRBV6-1
d_gene: TRBD2
j_gene: TRBJ2-7
abundance: few
CDR3aa: CASSETSGSPEQYF
CDR3nt: TGTGCCAGCAGTGAAACTAGCGGGAGTCCCGAGCAGTACTTC

v_gene: TRBV5-1
d_gene: TRBD1
j_gene: TRBJ2-2
abundance: -
CDR3aa: CASSSTGGSAGELFF
CDR3nt: TGCGCCAGCAGCTCAACAGGGGGCAGTGCCGGGGAGCTGTTTTTT

v_gene: TRBV11-1
d_gene: TRBD1
j_gene: TRBJ2-7
abundance: -
CDR3aa: CASSAGQGVMREQYF
CDR3nt: TGTGCCAGCAGTGCCGGACAGGGGGTTATGAGGGAGCAGTACTTC

v_gene: TRBV9
d_gene: -
j_gene: TRBJ1-1
abundance: -
CDR3aa: CASSPSRDITEAFF
CDR3nt: TGTGCCAGCAGCCCTTCCAGGGATATTACTGAAGCTTTCTTT

v_gene: TRBV2
d_gene: TRBD1
j_gene: TRBJ1-4
abundance: -
CDR3aa: CASRETGEANEKLFF
CDR3nt: TGTGCCAGCAGGGAAACAGGGGAGGCTAATGAAAAACTGTTTTTT

v_gene: TRBV6-1
d_gene: -
j_gene: TRBJ1-3
abundance: once
CDR3aa: CASIKQGASGNTIYF
CDR3nt: TGTGCCAGCATTAAACAGGGAGCGTCTGGAAACACCATATATTTT

v_gene: TRBV7-7
d_gene: -
j_gene: TRBJ2-7
abundance: -
CDR3aa: CASSLGHHSRNEQYF
CDR3nt: TGTGCTAGCAGCTTAGGGCACCACTCTAGGAACGAGCAGTACTTC

v_gene: TRBV7-6
d_gene: TRBD2
j_gene: TRBJ2-2
abundance: -
CDR3aa: CASSLEALAGAGGELFF
CDR3nt: TGTGCCAGCAGCTTAGAGGCACTAGCGGGAGCGGGCGGGGAGCTGTTTTTT

v_gene: TRBV18
d_gene: -
j_gene: TRBJ2-7
abundance: once
CDR3aa: CASSRTRHYEQYF
CDR3nt: TGTGCCAGCTCCCGGACACGCCACTACGAGCAGTACTTC

v_gene: TRBV18
d_gene: -
j_gene: TRBJ1-3
abundance: -
CDR3aa: CASSPKTTAFGNTIYF
CDR3nt: TGTGCCAGCTCACCAAAAACGACAGCTTTCGGAAACACCATATATTTT

v_gene: TRBV5-1
d_gene: -
j_gene: TRBJ1-2
abundance: -
CDR3aa: CASSQGVSYGYTF
CDR3nt: TGCGCCAGCAGCCAGGGTGTGAGCTATGGCTACACCTTC

v_gene: TRBV19
d_gene: -
j_gene: TRBJ2-1
abundance: -
CDR3aa: CASTGDSSYNEQFF
CDR3nt: TGTGCCAGTACCGGGGATAGCTCCTACAATGAGCAGTTCTTC

v_gene: TRBV11-3
d_gene: TRBD2
j_gene: TRBJ2-1
abundance: -
CDR3aa: CASSLDRRTSGDEQFF
CDR3nt: TGTGCCAGCAGCTTAGATAGGAGGACTAGCGGGGATGAGCAGTTCTTC

v_gene: TRBV7-2
d_gene: -
j_gene: TRBJ1-1
abundance: -
CDR3aa: CASSPQNTEAFF
CDR3nt: TGTGCCAGCAGCCCCCAGAACACTGAAGCTTTCTTT

v_gene: TRBV5-1
d_gene: -
j_gene: TRBJ2-7
abundance: -
CDR3aa: CASTLGGSYEQYF
CDR3nt: TGCGCCAGCACCTTAGGGGGAAGCTACGAGCAGTACTTC